The 14 T cell receptor beta chains presented below share a single source sample, sequenced in a study of cytomegalovirus exposure and HLA in healthy donors. Researchers ran the PCR with 60 Vbeta and 13 Jbeta primers. Libraries were prepared by immunoSEQ multiplex PCR; TCRdb keeps only in-frame clonotypes and omits some of them. In all, the sample yields over 100,000 clones. The sequenced sample consisted of PBMCs. These receptors were collected from a man aged 25-40 years in good health and CMV-seronegative.

V is TRBV27 and J is TRBJ1-4, with 7 bases matching TRBD1. V lost 3 bases, J lost 7 bases, and 8 bases stayed unmatched. This CDR3 has 15 amino acids. CDR1 MNHEY and CDR2 SMNVEV come from the germline V gene (reference sequence). This chain's CDR3 is CASSFIRGTGEKLFF. The CDR3 nucleotides read TGTGCCAGCAGTTTCATCAGGGGGACGGGTGAAAAACTGTTTTTT.

The chain has TRBV5-4 and TRBJ2-3, with 11 nucleotides matching TRBD2. The CDR3 length is 16 residues. Unmatched junction bases numbered 2, after V lost 1 base and J lost 1 base. Germline V gene lookup returns CDR1 SGHNT and CDR2 YYREEE (reference sequence). For the CDR3, the DNA is TGTGCCAGCAGCTTGAAACTAGCGGGGGGCACAGATACGCAGTATTTT. Its protein product is CASSLKLAGGTDTQYF.

The chain has TRBV25-1 and TRBJ2-3; TRBD2 aligns across 9 bases. The CDR3 sequence is 16 residues long. J gave up 3 bases and V 6 bases, and 10 bases lay outside the gene matches. The germline V gene encodes CDR1 MGHDK and CDR2 SYGVNS. Here the CDR3 reads CASRRGLSGGTDTQYF. The CDR3 DNA sequence: TGTGCCAGCAGGAGGGGGCTTAGCGGGGGAACAGATACGCAGTATTTT.

The CDR3 spells CASSLYSGTEAFF. The CDR3 bases are TGCGCCAGCAGCTTGTATTCAGGCACTGAAGCTTTCTTT. The chain joins TRBV5-1 to TRBJ1-1, with D hard to call. The germline V and J ends were trimmed by 1 base and 4 bases, with 8 bases remaining between them. The CDR3 runs to 13 residues. Germline V CDR1 and CDR2: SGHRS, YFSETQ.

V usage is TRBV29-1 and J usage is TRBJ1-2; TRBD1 agrees at 9 bases. The CDR3 totals 14 residues. Trimming at V came to 5 bases and at J to 1 base, leaving 5 bases not matched to a gene. Germline CDR1 reads SQVTM; CDR2 reads ANQGSEA. This chain's CDR3 is CSVKQGAYNYGYTF. In DNA, the CDR3 is TGCAGCGTTAAACAGGGGGCGTATAACTATGGCTACACCTTC.

The V call is TRBV7-9, the J call TRBJ1-4, with 10 bases fitting TRBD1. This CDR3 region has 16 residues. Germline CDR1 SEHNR, CDR2 FQNEAQ (reference sequence). Germline trimming cut 4 bases from V and 7 bases from J; bases unmatched to any gene: 9. The CDR3: CASSSQTGGAGEKLFF. The DNA for the CDR3 is TGTGCCAGCAGCTCCCAGACAGGGGGCGCCGGTGAAAAACTGTTTTTT.

The V call is TRBV12-5, the J call TRBJ1-1, with a tentative D call TRBD1 (5 bases). The germline CDR1 and CDR2 sequences are LGHNT and FRNRAP. Trimming shortened V by 0 bases and J by 6 bases, and 8 bases separated the two germline ends. This CDR3 is 13 amino acids long. Here the CDR3 reads CASGLVRGAEAFF. CDR3 coding DNA: TGTGCTAGTGGTTTGGTGCGGGGCGCTGAAGCTTTCTTT.

The gene calls are TRBV12-5 and TRBJ2-2; 7 nucleotides align to TRBD2. CDR1 is LGHNT and CDR2 is FRNRAP in the germline V gene. V was clipped by 0 bases and J by 5 bases; unmatched bases: 9. The CDR3 loop spans 17 amino acids. CDR3 sequence: CASGLVEVRAGTGELFF. The CDR3 nucleotides read TGTGCTAGTGGTTTGGTAGAGGTCAGAGCGGGGACCGGGGAGCTGTTTTTT.

V is TRBV18 and J is TRBJ1-5; D gene unclear. CDR3 length: 14 residues. CDR1 and CDR2 (germline): KGHSH, LQKENI. The V end lost 2 bases, the J end lost 3 bases, and 8 bases lay between the germline ends. The CDR3 sequence is CASSPGRVNQPQHF. CDR3 nucleotides: TGTGCCAGCTCACCAGGGAGGGTCAATCAGCCCCAGCATTTT.

J is TRBJ2-3 and V is TRBV19; maybe TRBD1 (6 bases). Trimming cost V 3 bases and J 1 base, with 17 bases left between them. The CDR3 covers 17 residues. In germline, CDR1 is LNHDA, CDR2 SQIVND (reference sequence). The CDR3, as DNA: TGTGCCAGTAGTATGGTGGGGGCCGGGGTGGGCACAGATACGCAGTATTTT. This sequence encodes CASSMVGAGVGTDTQYF.

V and J are TRBV5-1 and TRBJ1-1; 8 bases are a match to TRBD1. Germline V gene sequence: CDR1 SGHRS, CDR2 YFSETQ. The CDR3 runs to 15 residues. With V trimmed by 4 bases and J by 7 bases, 12 bases remained unmatched. The DNA for the CDR3 is TGCGCCAGCAGCGCGTCACAGGGGGGAATAGGTGAAGCTTTCTTT. It yields the protein CASSASQGGIGEAFF.

The gene calls are TRBV6-6 and TRBJ1-5; D gene ambiguous. Germline V lookup: CDR1 MNHNY, CDR2 SVGAGI (reference sequence). Trimming took 1 base from V and 4 from J, leaving 8 bases between them. The CDR3 contains 14 residues. The CDR3 reads CASSYLQVNQPQHF. The CDR3 nucleotides are TGTGCCAGCAGTTACTTGCAGGTGAATCAGCCCCAGCATTTT.

The gene calls are TRBV5-1 and TRBJ2-7, with D tentatively TRBD2 (5 bases). The CDR3 spans 20 residues. From germline, CDR1 is SGHRS and CDR2 YFSETQ. The V end was cut by 4 bases, the J end by 0 bases, with 29 bases between. The CDR3 DNA follows: TGCGCCAGCAGCCCCTCTACCGGGGTGAATCCTCGTCCTAGCTCCTACGAGCAGTACTTC. Its translation: CASSPSTGVNPRPSSYEQYF.

The chain employs TRBV29-1 and TRBJ2-5, with 12 nucleotides matching TRBD2. Trimming at V came to 6 bases and at J to 5 bases, leaving 16 bases not matched to a gene. Germline CDR1 reads SQVTM; CDR2 reads ANQGSEA. CDR3 length equals 17 residues. CDR3 amino acids: CSVDPRELAGGLETQYF. DNA for the CDR3: TGCAGCGTAGACCCAAGGGAACTAGCGGGGGGCCTGGAGACCCAGTACTTC.